This T cell receptor beta chain was profiled in a study of blood T cell repertoires in COVID-19. For the study at large: The cDNA or gDNA used as material had been derived from T cells, B-cell-depleted T cells, or PBMCs.

The age range of participants was about 18 to 89 years, with residence in about two dozen US areas. The V end lost 7 bases, the J end lost 1 base, and 14 bases lay between the germline ends. This CDR3 spans 14 amino acids. CDR1 and CDR2 from the germline V gene are SNHLY and FYNNEI. Authors' data handling: Reference gene primers were amplified, and this amplification served to estimate nucleated cell counts. TCRdb's table, derived via immunoSEQ multiplex PCR, lists solely in-frame clones and lacks some. For V, J and clone size, that table is used; D and trimming come from the DNA. The repertoire holds some 150,000 clones, with around 91% as singletons.

Sequencing was performed on PBMCs or T cells enriched from blood (not recorded which). The sequence came from a woman between 18 and 30 years old who had recovered from COVID-19. The rearrangement joins TRBV2 to TRBJ2-7; maybe TRBD2 (5 bases). The chain's CDR3 is CASTFKEESYEQYF. The CDR3 bases are TGTGCCAGCACATTTAAGGAGGAATCCTACGAGCAGTACTTC.